These 24 T cell receptor beta chains came from one sample sequenced in a study of blood T cell repertoires in COVID-19. The method was immunoSEQ multiplex PCR; TCRdb's version includes in-frame clones alone and lacks a portion of them. The sample has under 110,000 clones, roughly 92% seen once; the top ten hold 5% to 6%. Sequencing was done on a sample of peripheral blood. These receptors were taken from a man aged 45-65 years with active COVID-19.

The V gene is TRBV19, the J gene TRBJ2-1; 7 bases line up with TRBD2. The length of the CDR3 is 14 residues. The V segment lost 2 bases and the J segment 6 bases; nucleotides outside the gene matches: 4. Germline CDR1 is LNHDA and CDR2 is SQIVND (reference sequence). The CDR3 is CASSIRRESNEQFF. CDR3 nucleotides: TGTGCCAGTAGTATAAGGCGGGAGAGCAATGAGCAGTTCTTC.

The rearrangement joins TRBV7-8 to TRBJ2-6, with D possibly matching TRBD1 (8 bases). V was clipped by 3 bases and J by 0 bases, with 15 bases between them. Germline V gives CDR1 SGHVS, CDR2 FQNEAQ. The CDR3 sequence is 18 residues long. CDR3 residues: CASSFTGGGLSGANVLTF. CDR3 nucleotides: TGTGCCAGCAGCTTCACAGGGGGGGGACTCTCTGGGGCCAACGTCCTGACTTTC.

The chain carries TRBV30 and TRBJ2-7, with 9 bases that match TRBD1. The CDR3 spans 14 residues. Trimming at V came to 2 bases and at J to 6 bases, leaving 8 bases not matched to a gene. From germline, CDR1 is GTSNPN and CDR2 SVGIG (reference sequence). This chain's CDR3 is CAWSRDRERREQYF. CDR3 DNA sequence: TGTGCCTGGAGTCGGGACAGGGAACGGCGCGAGCAGTACTTC.

The CDR3 reads CASSFGQGDTEAFF. The DNA of the CDR3 is TGTGCCAGCAGCTTCGGACAGGGGGACACTGAAGCTTTCTTT. The chain joins TRBV13 to TRBJ1-1, with 10 bases fitting TRBD1. Unmatched junction bases numbered 1, after V lost 3 bases and J lost 3 bases. The CDR3 has 14 residues. Germline V gene sequence: CDR1 PRHDT, CDR2 FYEKMQ (reference sequence).

The chain employs TRBV19 and TRBJ1-5; 8 bases line up with TRBD1. V dropped 6 bases and J dropped 7; count of bases not matched to a gene: 5. The CDR3 runs 13 residues. Germline V CDR1 and CDR2: LNHDA, SQIVND (reference sequence). The CDR3 is CASRGDRYQPQHF. The CDR3, as DNA: TGTGCCAGTAGGGGGGACAGGTACCAGCCCCAGCATTTT.

This rearrangement joins TRBV13 to TRBJ2-1, with 8 bases fitting TRBD1. The trim removed 5 bases at V and 1 base at J, leaving 7 bases unmatched. Germline V gene sequence: CDR1 PRHDT, CDR2 FYEKMQ (reference sequence). CDR3 length: 16 residues. Written as DNA, the CDR3 is TGTGCCAGCAGCCACGCCGGACAGGGATCCTACAATGAGCAGTTCTTC. Protein product: CASSHAGQGSYNEQFF.

This chain links TRBV5-6 with TRBJ2-2, with D perhaps matching TRBD2 (6 bases). Germline V gene data show CDR1 as SGHDT and CDR2 as YYEEEE. V dropped 0 bases and J dropped 4 bases, with 7 bases sitting between them. This CDR3 is built from 14 residues. CDR3 sequence (DNA): TGTGCCAGCAGCTTGGTTAGCGGCACCGGGGAGCTGTTTTTT. Its protein product is CASSLVSGTGELFF.

Concerning this clone itself: The sample holds other DNA sequences that translate to the same CDR3. The chain employs TRBV9 and TRBJ1-1; D not resolved. Germline V gene sequence: CDR1 SGDLS, CDR2 YYNGEE. The V gene lost 4 bases and the J gene lost 0 bases, with 7 bases spanning the gap. The CDR3 spans 13 residues. The CDR3 region is CASSLYMNTEAFF. The CDR3, as DNA: TGTGCCAGCAGCCTTTATATGAACACTGAAGCTTTCTTT.

The J gene is TRBJ1-5, the V gene TRBV15; D gene unclear. The V gene lost 5 bases and the J gene lost 4 bases, with 15 bases spanning the gap. This CDR3 is 15 amino acids long. Germline loops: CDR1 LNHNV, CDR2 YYDKDF (reference sequence). CDR3 nucleotide sequence: TGTGCCACCAGCGAAGCCCCGACACAGAATCAGCCCCAGCATTTT. Its translation is CATSEAPTQNQPQHF.

The chain employs TRBV19 and TRBJ1-2; D is unresolved. The V gene lost 6 bases and the J gene lost 8 bases, with 16 bases spanning the gap. The germline V gene encodes CDR1 LNHDA and CDR2 SQIVND (reference sequence). The CDR3 has 13 amino acids. The CDR3 nucleotides are TGTGCCAGTAGCAGGAGGGAGGAAATCGGCTACACCTTC. It is translated as CASSRREEIGYTF. The variable domain in full, completed from reference TRBV19 and TRBJ1-2, reads DGGITQSPKYLFRKEGQNVTLSCEQNLNHDAMYWYRQDPGQGLRLIYYSQIVNDFQKGDIAEGYSVSREKKESFPLTVTSAQKNPTAFYLCASSRREEIGYTFGSGTRLTVV.

This clone was seen only a few times. This chain joins TRBV5-6 and TRBJ2-2, with D unclear. The V end was cut by 4 bases, the J end by 2 bases, with 15 bases between. Germline assignment: CDR1 SGHDT and CDR2 YYEEEE. The CDR3 covers 16 residues. The CDR3 reads CASSRYFSSNTGELFF. CDR3 nucleotides: TGTGCCAGCAGCCGCTATTTCTCTTCTAACACCGGGGAGCTGTTTTTT.

This clone was seen just once. The DNA for the CDR3 is TGTGCCAGCAGGTGGACAGGATCAAGGTACAATGAGCAGTTCTTC. Its translation is CASRWTGSRYNEQFF. The chain employs TRBV2 and TRBJ2-1; TRBD1 matches at 7 bases. Trimming at V came to 6 bases and at J to 4 bases, leaving 9 bases not matched to a gene. Germline V lookup: CDR1 SNHLY, CDR2 FYNNEI. This CDR3 has 15 residues.

J is TRBJ1-5 and V is TRBV19; tentatively, D is TRBD1 (5 bases). Trimming removed 6 bases from V and 11 bases from J, with 20 bases in between. This CDR3 region has 14 residues. From germline, CDR1 is LNHDA and CDR2 SQIVND (reference sequence). CDR3 residues: CASRETGGVGAQHF. CDR3 nucleotide sequence: TGTGCCAGTAGAGAAACCGGGGGGGTAGGGGCCCAGCATTTT.

The V and J genes are TRBV6-5 and TRBJ2-2; D might be TRBD1 (6 bases). Trimming removed 8 bases at V and 4 bases at J, with 17 bases between. The CDR3 has 15 residues. The germline CDR1 and CDR2 sequences are MNHEY and SVGAGI. The CDR3 coding sequence is TGTGCCAGCTCCAACCAACAGGGAACCACCGGGGAGCTGTTTTTT. This translates into CASSNQQGTTGELFF.

This clone occurred a few times. The genes are TRBV9 and TRBJ1-6; 10 nucleotides agree with TRBD1. The CDR3 runs 14 residues. CDR1 is SGDLS, CDR2 YYNGEE, per germline. The V gene end was trimmed by 3 bases and the J gene end by 9 bases; junction bases not matched to a gene: 3. The CDR3 DNA reads as TGTGCCAGCAGCGGACAGGGGGCTGGTTCACCCCTCCACTTT. Translated, it gives CASSGQGAGSPLHF.

This clone was found many times. The V gene is TRBV7-2, the J gene TRBJ2-5, with a possible D match to TRBD2 (6 bases). The CDR3 is 15 residues long. V gave up 5 bases and J gave up 0 bases, with 13 bases separating them. The germline V gene has CDR1 SGHTA and CDR2 FQGNSA. The CDR3 DNA follows: TGTGCCAGCAGCCGCAATGGGGGGAACCAAGAGACCCAGTACTTC. The encoded protein is CASSRNGGNQETQYF.

V is TRBV3-1 (or the pseudogene TRBV3-2) and J is TRBJ2-1; 7 bases align to TRBD2. This CDR3 has 16 residues. Trimming took 0 bases from V and 6 from J; bases not matched to a gene: 8. Germline V lookup: CDR1 LGHDT, CDR2 YNNKEL (reference sequence). The CDR3 loop is CASSQDVVPSGNEQFF. CDR3 nucleotide sequence: TGTGCCAGCAGCCAAGATGTCGTGCCTAGCGGCAATGAGCAGTTCTTC.

The V call is TRBV6-5, the J call TRBJ2-7; perhaps TRBD2 as D (5 bases). The ends were cut back, 0 bases at V and 2 bases at J, with 14 bases in the middle. Germline-derived CDR1 and CDR2 are MNHEY and SVGAGI. The CDR3 spans 16 residues. The DNA of the CDR3 is TGTGCCAGCAGTTACTCGATCCCGGACTCTCCCTACGAGCAGTACTTC. Translated: CASSYSIPDSPYEQYF.

The chain combines TRBV27 with TRBJ2-7, with 9 nucleotides matching TRBD1. The CDR3 contains 17 residues. J gave up 6 bases and V 2 bases, and 14 bases lay outside the gene matches. Germline assignment: CDR1 MNHEY and CDR2 SMNVEV (reference sequence). DNA of the CDR3: TGTGCCAGCAGTTTAGAAAACGGACAGGGGTTTCGTCTCGAGCAGTACTTC. This encodes CASSLENGQGFRLEQYF.

This clone was recorded only once. V is TRBV2 and J is TRBJ2-5, with 8 bases aligning to TRBD1. With V trimmed by 4 bases and J by 5 bases, 6 bases remained unmatched. Germline loops: CDR1 SNHLY, CDR2 FYNNEI. The CDR3 loop spans 14 amino acids. The CDR3 loop is CASSVDRGRETQYF. CDR3 nucleotides: TGTGCCAGCAGTGTCGACAGGGGTCGGGAGACCCAGTACTTC.

The CDR3 coding sequence is TGTGCCAGCAGCCTGGACAGGGGGGGATATCAGCCCCAGCATTTT. As protein: CASSLDRGGYQPQHF. The chain combines TRBV7-2 with TRBJ1-5; 10 nucleotides align to TRBD1. Germline V CDR1 and CDR2: SGHTA, FQGNSA. With V trimmed by 5 bases and J by 5 bases, 6 bases remained unmatched. The CDR3 is 15 residues long.

The rearrangement joins TRBV6-5 to TRBJ2-6, with a tentative D call TRBD1 (5 bases). This CDR3 spans 15 amino acids. Germline V gives CDR1 MNHEY, CDR2 SVGAGI. Trimming shortened V by 2 bases and J by 2 bases, and 7 bases separated the two germline ends. The CDR3 is CASSYRGPGANVLTF. The CDR3 nucleotides are TGTGCCAGCAGTTACAGGGGCCCTGGGGCCAACGTCCTGACTTTC.

V gene TRBV7-2 combines with J gene TRBJ1-2; D not certain. CDR1 is SGHTA and CDR2 is FQGNSA in the germline V gene. The CDR3 is 16 residues long. Trimming took off 1 base at V and 0 bases at J, with 12 bases between the two ends. The CDR3 loop is CASSLGPRSANYGYTF. CDR3 DNA sequence: TGTGCCAGCAGCTTAGGGCCGCGGTCAGCTAACTATGGCTACACCTTC.

The gene calls are TRBV10-2 and TRBJ2-3; tentatively, D is TRBD2 (5 bases). Germline CDR1 WSHSY, CDR2 SAAADI. V lost 3 bases and J lost 1, with 17 bases in between. This CDR3 has 17 amino acids. The CDR3 coding sequence is TGCGCCAGCAGTGAAGGGAGTGGCACTAAGGGCACAGATACGCAGTATTTT. Protein: CASSEGSGTKGTDTQYF.